This paragraph reports one T cell receptor (beta chain). The sample comes from a study of blood T cell repertoires in COVID-19. Study-wide background: Sites across the United States, Italy and Spain contributed samples from acute and convalescent COVID-19. In each case, the material was cDNA or gDNA derived from T cells, B-cell-depleted T cells, or PBMCs.

Methods used by the authors: Counts of nucleated cells, estimated from reference gene primer amplification, were obtained. Data came from immunoSEQ multiplex PCR; TCRdb stores just in-frame clones and leaves some out. V and J calls and clone size are copied from that table; D and trimming were computed from the DNA. The repertoire holds about 200,000 clones, with 65% to 90% as singletons. Germline CDR1 reads SGHDT; CDR2 reads YYEEEE. Unmatched junction bases numbered 6, after V lost 4 bases and J lost 2 bases. The CDR3 has 16 amino acids. The chain has TRBV5-6 and TRBJ1-6; 7 positions match TRBD1. The clonotype was recovered from a man in his fifties or sixties with acute or convalescent COVID-19. The material sequenced was peripheral blood. Here the CDR3 DNA reads TGTGCCAGCAGCGGTCAGGGGGGCGCCTATAATTCACCCCTCCACTTT. It codes for CASSGQGGAYNSPLHF.